Below, 13 T cell receptor beta chains from the same sample are listed, as sequenced in a study of breast tumors, draining lymph nodes, adjacent tissues. TCRdb reprocessed the multiplex PCR reads via MiXCR and lists one record per CDR3 protein. The repertoire holds around 140,000 distinct CDR3 sequences, with less than 35% as singletons. The lymph nodes were axillary draining lymph nodes from breast cancer patients. Sequenced: axillary lymph node tissue. These receptors all stem from a female donor with breast cancer. Some clones in this sample may be carry-over from other donors' samples.

This clonotype was seen repeatedly, ten times or more. The chain combines TRBV11-2 with TRBJ2-7; D is ambiguous. Deletions cut 3 bases from V and 0 bases from J, with 12 bases between. CDR1 is SGHAT and CDR2 is FQNNGV in the germline V gene. CDR3 length: 15 amino acids. CDR3 sequence reads: CASSFGRRSSYEQYF. The DNA of the CDR3 is TGTGCCAGCAGCTTTGGACGCCGGAGCTCCTACGAGCAGTACTTC.

This clonotype was seen many times. The chain links TRBV6-6 to TRBJ2-3, with D tentatively TRBD1 or TRBD2 (5 bases each). Germline-derived CDR1 and CDR2 are MNHNY and SVGAGI (reference sequence). The length of the CDR3 is 15 residues. The germline V and J ends were trimmed by 5 bases and 3 bases, with 15 bases remaining between them. This chain's CDR3 is CASSTGRGSTDTQYF. The CDR3 region has the DNA TGTGCCAGCAGTACGGGACGGGGAAGTACAGATACGCAGTATTTT.

The chain carries TRBV5-1 and TRBJ2-5, with 12 bases fitting TRBD2. The CDR3 covers 17 residues. Germline assignment: CDR1 SGHRS and CDR2 YFSETQ. Trimming at V came to 4 bases and at J to 4 bases, leaving 11 bases not matched to a gene. Here the CDR3 DNA reads TGCGCCAGCAGCGGGGGGGAGACTAGCGGGGGCGGAGAGACCCAGTACTTC. It codes for CASSGGETSGGGETQYF.

Ten or more counts support this clonotype. The chain has TRBV5-1 and TRBJ1-6; D may be TRBD1 (5 bases). CDR3 size: 15 residues. V was cut by 1 base and J by 10 bases, with 15 bases left in between. CDR1 and CDR2 from the germline V gene are SGHRS and YFSETQ. Here the CDR3 reads CASSLTSQGGSPLHF. As DNA, the CDR3 is TGCGCCAGCAGCTTGACGAGCCAGGGAGGCTCACCCCTCCACTTT.

This clonotype has at least ten counts. This chain links TRBV5-8 with TRBJ1-1; the match to TRBD1 covers 8 bases. The CDR3 consists of 13 residues. The germline gives CDR1 SGHTS, CDR2 YDEGEE. The V and J ends lost 0 bases and 11 bases, in that order; junction bases with no gene match: 6. The chain's CDR3 is CASSLDRGVEAFF. In DNA, the CDR3 is TGTGCCAGCAGCTTGGACAGGGGGGTTGAGGCTTTCTTT.

This clonotype was picked up a small number of times. This may arise from a read error, as a much more abundant clone is one base away. This sequence joins TRBV6-1 and TRBJ1-4, with a possible D match to TRBD1 (5 bases). Germline lookup yields CDR1 MNHNS and CDR2 SASEGT. CDR3 size: 15 residues. V was shortened by 5 bases and J by 5 bases, with 15 bases between the two germline ends. The CDR3 coding sequence is TGTGCCAGCAGTCACCCGGCAGGGCGAAATGAAAAACTGTTTTTT. Translation gives CASSHPAGRNEKLFF.

This clonotype occurred many times. The rearrangement links TRBV18 to TRBJ2-3; D ambiguous. The V gene lost 2 bases and the J gene lost 2 bases, with 8 bases spanning the gap. Germline V gene lookup returns CDR1 KGHSH and CDR2 LQKENI. There are 14 residues in the CDR3. CDR3 sequence: CASSPGPDTDTQYF. The DNA of the CDR3 is TGTGCCAGCTCACCAGGGCCAGACACAGATACGCAGTATTTT.

In its sample, this clonotype was seen many times. The chain links TRBV2 to TRBJ2-7, with 12 bases identical to TRBD2. The CDR3 has 12 residues. J gave up 7 bases and V 8 bases, and 3 bases lay outside the gene matches. Germline V gene sequence: CDR1 SNHLY, CDR2 FYNNEI. Written as DNA, the CDR3 is TGTGCCAGCTGGCTAGCGGGAGGGGAGCAGTACTTC. Residues: CASWLAGGEQYF. The full variable domain, rest sourced from reference TRBV2 and TRBJ2-7, is EPEVTQTPSHQVTQMGQEVILRCVPISNHLYFYWYRQILGQKVEFLVSFYNNEISEKSEIFDDQFSVERPDGSNFTLKIRSTKLEDSAMYFCASWLAGGEQYFGPGTRLTVT.

The rearrangement uses TRBV7-6 and TRBJ2-7, with D perhaps being TRBD1 or TRBD2 (5 bases each). This CDR3 is built from 14 residues. Deletions cut 1 base from V and 2 bases from J, with 9 bases between. The V gene's germline CDR1 is SGHVS and CDR2 FNYEAQ. The CDR3 region is CASSLGVGAYEQYV. In DNA form, the CDR3 reads TGTGCCAGCAGCTTAGGTGTGGGGGCCTACGAGCAGTACGTC.

This clonotype was recorded many times. V and J are TRBV5-1 and TRBJ2-5; tentative D call: TRBD1 (5 bases). V dropped 1 base and J dropped 4 bases, with 23 bases sitting between them. This CDR3 is built from 18 residues. Germline CDR1 SGHRS, CDR2 YFSETQ. The CDR3 reads CASSLSTLQAGPAETQYF. The CDR3 region has the DNA TGCGCCAGCAGCTTGTCCACCTTACAGGCAGGGCCGGCAGAGACCCAGTACTTC.

The gene calls are TRBV20-1 and TRBJ1-1; no firm D call. Germline V gene lookup returns CDR1 DFQATT and CDR2 SNEGSKA (reference sequence). This CDR3 is 12 amino acids long. The V end was cut by 3 bases, the J end by 3 bases, with 8 bases between. CDR3 region: CSARGGYTEAFF. CDR3 nucleotides: TGCAGTGCTAGGGGCGGGTACACTGAAGCTTTCTTT.

The gene calls are TRBV7-2 and TRBJ1-2; TRBD1 matches 8 bases. Germline CDR1 SGHTA, CDR2 FQGNSA. V was clipped by 7 bases and J by 7 bases; unmatched bases: 14. The CDR3 runs 15 residues. The CDR3 DNA follows: TGTGCCAGCAACCCAAGTGGACGGACAGGGATTGGCTACACCTTC. This encodes CASNPSGRTGIGYTF. The full variable domain, its missing parts supplied by reference TRBV7-2 and TRBJ1-2, is GAGVSQSPSNKVTEKGKDVELRCDPISGHTALYWYRQSLGQGLEFLIYFQGNSAPDKSGLPSDRFSAERTGGSVSTLTIQRTQQEDSAVYLCASNPSGRTGIGYTFGSGTRLTVV.

The rearrangement uses TRBV2 and TRBJ2-5; D tentatively fits TRBD1 or TRBD2 (5 bases each). Germline CDR1 is SNHLY and CDR2 is FYNNEI. The CDR3 spans 13 residues. V lost 8 bases to trimming and J lost 1 base, with 11 bases between them. CDR3 in amino acids: CASGGRIQETQYF. The CDR3 nucleotides are TGTGCCAGCGGGGGACGGATCCAAGAGACCCAGTACTTC.